This entry lists 20 T cell receptor beta chains sequenced from one sample in a study of beta chain features in type 1 diabetes. Expressed TCRB transcripts were sequenced because the entire RNA isolate underwent reverse transcription. TCRdb's copy holds only in-frame clones and misses some; the assay was immunoSEQ multiplex PCR. The sample includes some 240,000 clones, around 9.9% seen only once; the top ten take 1% to 1.5%. The specimen was central memory CD4+ T cells from blood. The source is a man in his late teens or twenties in good health.

V usage is TRBV2 and J usage is TRBJ1-1, with D possibly TRBD1 on 6 matching bases. Germline V gene sequence: CDR1 SNHLY, CDR2 FYNNEI. This CDR3 spans 13 amino acids. V shed 6 bases and J shed 5 bases, with 13 bases lying between them. The CDR3 protein is CASSAGTHTEAFF. CDR3 DNA sequence: TGTGCCAGCAGCGCCGGGACACATACTGAAGCTTTCTTT.

This clone is labeled medium-sized. This chain joins TRBV7-9 and TRBJ2-6; the D gene is possibly TRBD1 (6 bases). There are 17 residues in the CDR3. Trimming removed 1 base at V and 2 bases at J, with 12 bases between. The germline gives CDR1 SEHNR, CDR2 FQNEAQ (reference sequence). CDR3 bases: TGTGCCAGCAGCTTAGGGGCTGGGGGCACTGGGGCCAACGTCCTGACTTTC. Residues: CASSLGAGGTGANVLTF.

This clone was picked up a small number of times. V is TRBV10-3 and J is TRBJ2-1; 13 nucleotides align to TRBD2. The V segment lost 6 bases and the J segment 14 bases; nucleotides outside the gene matches: 16. Germline V lookup: CDR1 ENHRY, CDR2 SYGVKD. The CDR3 loop spans 16 amino acids. The CDR3 protein is CAIRTGTSGVIGVEFF. As DNA, the CDR3 is TGTGCCATCAGGACCGGGACTAGCGGGGTAATAGGTGTGGAGTTCTTC.

The rearrangement uses TRBV4-2 and TRBJ2-1; 12 bases match TRBD1. The V gene end was trimmed by 4 bases and the J gene end by 5 bases; junction bases not matched to a gene: 3. This CDR3 contains 15 residues. CDR1 and CDR2 from the germline V gene are LGHNA and YNFKEQ. CDR3 loop: CASSPGQGANNEQFF. In DNA, the CDR3 is TGTGCCAGCAGCCCGGGACAGGGGGCCAACAATGAGCAGTTCTTC.

This clone was picked up a small number of times. This chain joins TRBV7-9 and TRBJ2-1; TRBD1 matches 9 bases. The CDR3 has 14 residues. V shed 3 bases and J 8 bases; nucleotides not matched to a gene: 5. The germline V gene has CDR1 SEHNR and CDR2 FQNEAQ (reference sequence). In DNA, the CDR3 is TGTGCCAGCAGCTTCCGGGACAGGGCGGATGAGCAGTTCTTC. Protein: CASSFRDRADEQFF.

There are many counts of this clone. The rearrangement links TRBV7-9 to TRBJ2-5; the D gene could be TRBD1 or TRBD2 (5 bases each). This CDR3 has 13 residues. CDR1 and CDR2 from the germline V gene are SEHNR and FQNEAQ (reference sequence). V lost 4 bases and J lost 5, with 11 bases in between. The CDR3: CASSSGTGETQYF. Here the CDR3 DNA reads TGTGCCAGCAGCTCCGGGACGGGGGAGACCCAGTACTTC.

This clone appeared a few times. The CDR3 sequence: CASSLGRGIYEQYF. CDR3 DNA: TGTGCCAGCAGCTTAGGTCGGGGAATATACGAGCAGTACTTC. The chain recombines TRBV7-9 with TRBJ2-7; D is perhaps TRBD2 (5 bases). CDR1 is SEHNR and CDR2 is FQNEAQ in the germline V gene (reference sequence). V lost 1 base and J lost 4, with 11 bases in between. The CDR3 consists of 14 residues. Complete variable domain (other parts from reference TRBV7-9 and TRBJ2-7): DTGVSQNPRHKITKRGQNVTFRCDPISEHNRLYWYRQTLGQGPEFLTYFQNEAQLEKSRLLSDRFSAERPKGSFSTLEIQRTEQGDSAMYLCASSLGRGIYEQYFGPGTRLTVT.

The chain combines TRBV7-2 with TRBJ1-2; TRBD1 is a possible D gene (5 bases). The CDR3 loop spans 14 amino acids. The V end lost 3 bases, the J end lost 8 bases, and 16 bases lay between the germline ends. Germline V lookup: CDR1 SGHTA, CDR2 FQGNSA. CDR3 region: CASSFKGLSSGYTF. The CDR3 coding sequence is TGTGCCAGCAGCTTTAAGGGGCTTAGCTCGGGCTACACCTTC.

This clone was observed a few times. The rearrangement uses TRBV28 and TRBJ2-1, with 10 bases lining up with TRBD1. V was pared by 3 bases and J by 6 bases, with 5 bases of the junction left unmatched. CDR3 length: 15 residues. Per germline, CDR1 MDHEN and CDR2 SYDVKM. The DNA for the CDR3 is TGTGCCAGCAGTTTGTGGACAGGGGGAGGCAATGAGCAGTTCTTC. The encoded protein is CASSLWTGGGNEQFF.

V gene TRBV29-1 combines with J gene TRBJ2-1; D is uncertain. Germline values: CDR1 SQVTM, CDR2 ANQGSEA. This CDR3 is built from 13 residues. Trimming shortened V by 4 bases and J by 2 bases, and 9 bases separated the two germline ends. The CDR3, as DNA: TGCAGCGTTGGGAGCGACACCTACAATGAGCAGTTCTTC. Encoded protein: CSVGSDTYNEQFF.

This clone appeared a few times. CDR3 nucleotide sequence: TGCGCCAGCAGCACCCGAGAGAGAGACAACTATGGCTACACCTTC. It specifies CASSTRERDNYGYTF. This chain uses TRBV4-1 with TRBJ1-2; no clear D gene. The CDR3 consists of 15 residues. Trimming stripped 5 bases from V and 2 bases from J, with 15 bases between. Germline values: CDR1 MGHRA, CDR2 YSYEKL.

This clone occurred a few times. At one of its ends the junction is not consistent with the germline gene, which may arise from a read error. The chain uses TRBV7-7 and TRBJ2-3; D is undetermined. CDR1 and CDR2 (germline): SSHAT, FNYEAQ (reference sequence). There are 15 residues in the CDR3. Here the CDR3 DNA reads TGTGCTAGCAGCCCGCACTCGGTCCGGGCAGATACGCAGTATTTT. Protein: CASSPHSVRADTQYF. Full variable domain (remainder filled in from reference TRBV7-7 and TRBJ2-3): GAGVSQSPRYKVTKRGQDVTLRCDPISSHATLYWYQQALGQGPEFLTYFNYEAQPDKSGLPSDRFSAERPEGSISTLTIQRTEQRDSAMYRCASSPHSVRADTQYFGPGTRLTVL.

The sample holds many counts of this clone. The J gene is TRBJ1-1, the V gene TRBV18, with D possibly TRBD1 on 5 matching bases. There are 14 residues in the CDR3. Trimming removed 0 bases from V and 6 bases from J, with 11 bases in between. Germline CDR1 reads KGHSH; CDR2 reads LQKENI. The CDR3 spells CASSPPSGFSEAFF. CDR3 bases: TGTGCCAGCTCACCACCATCAGGGTTCTCTGAAGCTTTCTTT.

The genes are TRBV9 and TRBJ2-1; D perhaps matches TRBD2 (5 bases). The germline V and J ends were trimmed by 0 bases and 0 bases, with 10 bases remaining between them. The length of the CDR3 is 16 residues. Germline assignment: CDR1 SGDLS and CDR2 YYNGEE. The CDR3 spells CASSVDPGSSYNEQFF. The CDR3 coding sequence is TGTGCCAGCAGCGTAGACCCGGGGAGCTCCTACAATGAGCAGTTCTTC.

This chain connects TRBV5-1 to TRBJ1-4; D is undetermined. V was cut by 6 bases and J by 8 bases, with 20 bases left in between. The CDR3 sequence is 15 residues long. Per germline, CDR1 SGHRS and CDR2 YFSETQ. Written as DNA, the CDR3 is TGCGCCAGCAACCTTGGTATACCGGGAGGCGAAAAACTGTTTTTT. It translates to CASNLGIPGGEKLFF.

The CDR3 region is CAIMSGPGGKRELFF. The CDR3 DNA reads TGTGCCATCATGAGTGGGCCGGGAGGAAAACGGGAGCTGTTTTTT. The gene calls are TRBV10-3 and TRBJ2-2; 7 bases map to TRBD2. In germline, CDR1 is ENHRY, CDR2 SYGVKD. The CDR3 is made up of 15 amino acids. V was pared by 7 bases and J by 9 bases, with 14 bases of the junction left unmatched.

The rearrangement links TRBV6-5 to TRBJ2-1; the match to TRBD2 covers 7 bases. V shed 0 bases, J shed 7 bases, and the junction held 6 bases outside the gene matches. Germline loops: CDR1 MNHEY, CDR2 SVGAGI. The length of the CDR3 is 15 residues. The CDR3 DNA reads as TGTGCCAGCAGTTACTCCGGCCTAGCGGATAATGAGCAGTTCTTC. Its translation: CASSYSGLADNEQFF.

The table lists this clone with a few counts. The V call is TRBV18, the J call TRBJ2-7; D possibly corresponds to TRBD2 (5 bases). This CDR3 has 14 residues. Germline lookup yields CDR1 KGHSH and CDR2 LQKENI. The ends were cut back, 3 bases at V and 3 bases at J, with 12 bases in the middle. The CDR3 loop is CASSPGEGHYEQYF. CDR3 DNA sequence: TGTGCCAGCTCACCGGGTGAGGGCCACTACGAGCAGTACTTC. The full variable domain, its missing parts supplied by reference TRBV18 and TRBJ2-7, is NAGVMQNPRHLVRRRGQEARLRCSPMKGHSHVYWYRQLPEEGLKFMVYLQKENIIDESGMPKERFSAEFPKEGPSILRIQQVVRGDSAAYFCASSPGEGHYEQYFGPGTRLTVT.

This clone has more than one count but fewer than ten. The chain is built from TRBV25-1 and TRBJ2-7; the match to TRBD1 covers 7 bases. This CDR3 has 14 residues. V lost 5 bases and J lost 6; bases outside the gene matches: 10. Germline V gene data show CDR1 as MGHDK and CDR2 as SYGVNS. The CDR3 DNA sequence: TGTGCCAGCAGTCCCTCGGACAGGCTCGGCGAGCAGTACTTC. Amino acids: CASSPSDRLGEQYF.

CDR3 DNA sequence: TGTGCCAGCAGCCTCCGGGGTAAGGGGCGCACAGATACGCAGTATTTT. Protein product: CASSLRGKGRTDTQYF. The chain combines TRBV28 with TRBJ2-3; D is possibly TRBD1 or TRBD2 (5 bases each). This CDR3 is built from 16 residues. Germline CDR1 is MDHEN and CDR2 is SYDVKM. V lost 6 bases, J lost 1 base, and 17 bases lay in between.